The rows below give T cell receptor beta chains drawn from one sample of a study of CD8+ T cells in alopecia areata. Clones were read by immunoSEQ multiplex PCR, and TCRdb kept only the in-frame ones, dropping some. The data show fewer than 350,000 clones, over 45% seen once. This sample comprised CD4+ T cells sorted from blood, obtained at week 24, from a patient treated with tofacitinib. The receptor source for this set is a human donor with alopecia areata. CDR3s include the opening cysteine and the closing phenylalanine or tryptophan. A D gene is named only where the DNA matches it firmly. Part of the rows lack a size; the others show once, few, many or a class for expanded clones.

- | once | TRBJ1-1 | TRBV4-1 | TGCGCCAGCAGCCAAAATCAGGGACCGCAAGCTTTCTTT | CASSQNQGPQAFF
TRBD1 | - | TRBJ1-5 | TRBV7-2 | TGTGCCAGCAGCTTAGCCCTGGACAGGGGCAATCAGCCCCAGCATTTT | CASSLALDRGNQPQHF
TRBD1 | - | TRBJ1-4 | TRBV5-1 | TGCGCCAGCAGCTTACAGGGGACTGCAACTAATGAAAAACTGTTTTTT | CASSLQGTATNEKLFF
- | few | TRBJ2-2 | TRBV21-1 | TGTGCCAGCAGCATGGCAGATCCGTCCGGGGAGCTGTTTTTT | CASSMADPSGELFF
TRBD2 | - | TRBJ2-1 | TRBV5-1 | TGCGCCAGCAGCCTGAGGGTTGGGAGGGGCTCCTACAATGAGCAGTTCTTC | CASSLRVGRGSYNEQFF
- | - | TRBJ1-4 | TRBV29-1 | TGCAGCGTTGATGGGGGTAATGAAAAACTGTTTTTT | CSVDGGNEKLFF
TRBD2 | - | TRBJ2-3 | TRBV29-1 | TGCAGCGCTCAGCGGGGGTCATCAGATACGCAGTATTTT | CSAQRGSSDTQYF
TRBD2 | - | TRBJ2-5 | TRBV7-7 | TGTGCTAGCAGCCAAGCGGGGTTAGGAGAGACCCAGTACTTC | CASSQAGLGETQYF
TRBD1 | - | TRBJ2-7 | TRBV27 | TGTGCCAGCAGTACCCAGGGGGCCGAGCAGTACTTC | CASSTQGAEQYF
- | - | TRBJ2-3 | TRBV5-4 | TGTGCCAGCAGCCCCCAAGGGGGAGAAGATACGCAGTATTTT | CASSPQGGEDTQYF
- | - | TRBJ1-2 | TRBV6-5 | TGTGCCAGCAGGAGGGGCCAAAACTATGGCTACACCTTC | CASRRGQNYGYTF
TRBD1 | few | TRBJ1-1 | TRBV7-9 | TGTGCCAGCAGTTCAGGACAGGGGGAAGCTTTCTTT | CASSSGQGEAFF
TRBD2 | few | TRBJ2-1 | TRBV5-4 | TGTGCCAGCACCTCCGGGGGGAGCTCCTACAATGAGCAGTTCTTC | CASTSGGSSYNEQFF
TRBD1 | - | TRBJ1-2 | TRBV4-2 | TGTGCCAGCAGCCGCCTGGGACAGAACTATGGCTACACCTTC | CASSRLGQNYGYTF
TRBD2 | - | TRBJ2-1 | TRBV10-3 | TGTGCCACCCTCCCCGGACTAGGCTACAATGAGCAGTTCTTC | CATLPGLGYNEQFF
TRBD1 | few | TRBJ2-7 | TRBV28 | TGTGCCAGCAGTGCCTCAGGGGGCTACTCGATCATGTGGAGGGAGCAGTACTTC | CASSASGGYSIMWREQYF
TRBD2 | - | TRBJ2-3 | TRBV27 | TGTGCCAGCAGTTTGAAACTAGCGGGGGACCCAGATACGCAGTATTTT | CASSLKLAGDPDTQYF
- | - | TRBJ2-5 | TRBV7-2 | TGTGCCAGCACCCGATCGACGATCCAAGAGACCCAGTACTTC | CASTRSTIQETQYF
- | - | TRBJ2-5 | TRBV29-1 | TGCAGCGTTGAAGCGGGGGCCAGGGAGACCCAGTACTTC | CSVEAGARETQYF
- | - | TRBJ2-3 | TRBV7-8 | TGTGCCAGCAGCTCCCTAGCCGGTACTAGCACAGATACGCAGTATTTT | CASSSLAGTSTDTQYF
- | - | TRBJ2-5 | TRBV30 | TGTGCCTGGAGTGTGGGTTCAGGGGGGGAGACCCAGTACTTC | CAWSVGSGGETQYF
- | few | TRBJ1-1 | TRBV28 | TGTGCCAGCAGTTTACCTAGGGGCACCACTGAAGCTTTCTTT | CASSLPRGTTEAFF
- | - | TRBJ1-5 | TRBV7-2 | TGTGCCAGCAGCTTCGATGGTGGGTGGGAGGGAGAGCCCCAGCATTTT | CASSFDGGWEGEPQHF
- | few | TRBJ1-2 | TRBV14 | TGTGCCAGCAGCCAATCATCGAACTATGGCTACACCTTC | CASSQSSNYGYTF
- | - | TRBJ2-3 | TRBV20-1 | TGCAGTGCTAGTTCCACAGATACGCAGTATTTT | CSASSTDTQYF
- | - | TRBJ2-1 | TRBV5-4 | TGTGCCAGCAGCTTAGATATGGAGTACAATGAGCAGTTCTTC | CASSLDMEYNEQFF
- | once | TRBJ2-5 | TRBV6-5 | TGTGCCAGCAGTTACTCCGGTAGCCAAGAGACCCAGTACTTC | CASSYSGSQETQYF
- | - | TRBJ2-6 | TRBV30 | TGTGCCTGGAGGGGAGAAGGTGGGGCCAACGTCCTGACTTTC | CAWRGEGGANVLTF
- | - | TRBJ1-6 | TRBV30 | TGTGCCTGTTCGAGGAGCCTCTCCTATAATTCACCCCTCCACTTT | CACSRSLSYNSPLHF
TRBD1 | - | TRBJ1-2 | TRBV25-1 | TGTGCCAGCAGTGAATCGGGACAGACTAACTATGGCTACACCTTC | CASSESGQTNYGYTF
- | few | TRBJ2-5 | TRBV5-6 | TGTGCCAGCAGCTTCAGGTGGGAGACCCAGTACTTC | CASSFRWETQYF
TRBD1 | - | TRBJ1-3 | TRBV27 | TGTGCCAGCAAGCTCGGGACAGCTTCTGGAAACACCATATATTTT | CASKLGTASGNTIYF
- | - | TRBJ1-6 | TRBV30 | TGTGCCTGGAGTAGGGATTGGGCCCGAAGTAATTCACCCCTCCACTTT | CAWSRDWARSNSPLHF
- | few | TRBJ1-2 | TRBV14 | TGTGCCAGCAGCCTTAGCCGTCTGTCACAGGTTCATAACTATGGCTACACCTTC | CASSLSRLSQVHNYGYTF
- | few | TRBJ1-2 | TRBV29-1 | TGCAGCGTTGATCGCCAGGGGACCTATGGCTACACCTTC | CSVDRQGTYGYTF
- | few | TRBJ2-5 | TRBV28 | TGTGCCAGCAGCAAGGAGACCCAGTACTTC | CASSKETQYF
- | - | TRBJ2-3 | TRBV29-1 | TGCAGCGTTGGGGGCAGAAGCACAGATACGCAGTATTTT | CSVGGRSTDTQYF
- | - | TRBJ2-3 | TRBV6-5 | TGTGCCAGCAGCCGTAGCGGACTGACAGATACGCAGTATTTT | CASSRSGLTDTQYF
- | - | TRBJ1-2 | TRBV25-1 | TGTGCCAGCAGTGAATATAGCGGACAGTTCTATGGCTACACCTTC | CASSEYSGQFYGYTF
- | - | TRBJ2-7 | TRBV28 | TGTGCCAGCAGTTTCGGGCTCACCTACGAGCAGTACTTC | CASSFGLTYEQYF
TRBD1 | - | TRBJ2-7 | TRBV4-3 | TGCGCCAGCAGCCAAGAAGGTTACAGGGGCTACGAGCAGTACTTC | CASSQEGYRGYEQYF
- | - | TRBJ1-2 | TRBV6-1 | TGTGCCAGCAGTGAAAGGGTCTATGGCTACACCTTC | CASSERVYGYTF